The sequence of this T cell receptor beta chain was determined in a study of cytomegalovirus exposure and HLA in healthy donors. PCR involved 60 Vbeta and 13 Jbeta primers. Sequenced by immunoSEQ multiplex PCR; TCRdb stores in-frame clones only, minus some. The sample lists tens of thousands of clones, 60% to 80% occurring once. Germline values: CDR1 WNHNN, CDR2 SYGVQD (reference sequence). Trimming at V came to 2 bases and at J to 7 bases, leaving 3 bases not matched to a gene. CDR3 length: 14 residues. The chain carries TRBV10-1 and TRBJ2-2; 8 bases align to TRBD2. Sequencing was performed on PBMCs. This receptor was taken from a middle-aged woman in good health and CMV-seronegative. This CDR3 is CASSERGGSGELFF. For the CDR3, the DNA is TGCGCCAGCAGTGAGCGGGGGGGAAGCGGGGAGCTGTTTTTT.